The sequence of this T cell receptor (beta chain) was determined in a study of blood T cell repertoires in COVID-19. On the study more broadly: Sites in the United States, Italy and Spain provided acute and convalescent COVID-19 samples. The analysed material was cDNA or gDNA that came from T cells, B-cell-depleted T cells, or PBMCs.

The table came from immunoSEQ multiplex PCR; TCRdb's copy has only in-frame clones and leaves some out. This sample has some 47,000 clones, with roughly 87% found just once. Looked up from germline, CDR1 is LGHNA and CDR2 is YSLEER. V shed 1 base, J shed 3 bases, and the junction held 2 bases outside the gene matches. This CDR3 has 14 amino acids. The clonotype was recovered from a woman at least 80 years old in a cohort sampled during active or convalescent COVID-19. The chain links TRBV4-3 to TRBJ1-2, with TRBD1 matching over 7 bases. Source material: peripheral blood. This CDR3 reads CASSQGGGDYGYTF. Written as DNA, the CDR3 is TGCGCCAGCAGCCAAGGAGGGGGCGACTATGGCTACACCTTC.